Here is one TCR beta chain with its context. Its matching antigen is unknown. These data come from a study of T cell responses to AZD1222 COVID-19 vaccine. Study observations and caveats: Following two doses of AZD1222, Spike-specific TCR breadth and depth rose. Repertoire sampling happened only post peak T cell response.

CDR1 and CDR2 (germline): SGHRS, YFSETQ. Trimming pared 4 bases from V and 0 bases from J, leaving 7 bases between. The CDR3 extends over 13 amino acids. The method was immunoSEQ multiplex PCR; TCRdb's version includes in-frame clones alone and lacks a portion of them. Seen here are roughly 150,000 clones, approximately 91% observed once, and the top ten hold 1.5% to 2.5%. This receptor was taken from an adult who received the AZD1222 COVID-19 vaccine. The chain carries TRBV5-1 and TRBJ1-2; unclear D gene. The sample in question was peripheral blood, obtained 28 days after the second AZD1222 dose. The CDR3 region has the DNA TGCGCCAGCAGCGTAGCACCTAACTATGGCTACACCTTC. Protein: CASSVAPNYGYTF.